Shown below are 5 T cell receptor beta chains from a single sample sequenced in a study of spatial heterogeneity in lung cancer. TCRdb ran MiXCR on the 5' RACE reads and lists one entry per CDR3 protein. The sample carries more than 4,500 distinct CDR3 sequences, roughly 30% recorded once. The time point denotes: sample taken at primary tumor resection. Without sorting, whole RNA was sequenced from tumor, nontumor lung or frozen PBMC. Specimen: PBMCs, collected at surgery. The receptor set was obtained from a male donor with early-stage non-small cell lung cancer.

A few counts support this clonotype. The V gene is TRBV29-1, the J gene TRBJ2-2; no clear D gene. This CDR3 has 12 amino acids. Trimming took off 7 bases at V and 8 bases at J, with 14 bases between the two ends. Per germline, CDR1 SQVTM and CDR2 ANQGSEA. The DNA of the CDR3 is TGCAGCGCGACAACCAGCGCGGGGGAGCTGTTTTTT. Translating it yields CSATTSAGELFF.

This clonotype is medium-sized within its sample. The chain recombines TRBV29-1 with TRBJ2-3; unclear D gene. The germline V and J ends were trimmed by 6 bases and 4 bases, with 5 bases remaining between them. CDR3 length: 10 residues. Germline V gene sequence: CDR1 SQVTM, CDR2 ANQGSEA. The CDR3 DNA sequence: TGCAGCGTCCGGGCAGATACGCAGTATTTT. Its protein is CSVRADTQYF.

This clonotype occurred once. CDR3 nucleotide sequence: TGTGCCAGTAGTATTGGTGGGGCCCACACTGATGAGCAGTTCTTC. Protein product: CASSIGGAHTDEQFF. The chain recombines TRBV19 with TRBJ2-1; maybe TRBD1 (5 bases). CDR3 length equals 15 residues. The germline V and J ends were trimmed by 3 bases and 8 bases, with 17 bases remaining between them. The germline V gene has CDR1 LNHDA and CDR2 SQIVND (reference sequence).

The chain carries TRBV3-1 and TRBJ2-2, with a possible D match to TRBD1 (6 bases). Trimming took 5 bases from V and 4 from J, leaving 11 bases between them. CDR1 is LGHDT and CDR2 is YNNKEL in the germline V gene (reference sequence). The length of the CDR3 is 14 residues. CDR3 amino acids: CASSSGVITGELFF. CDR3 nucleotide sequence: TGTGCCAGCAGCTCAGGGGTAATCACCGGGGAGCTGTTTTTT.

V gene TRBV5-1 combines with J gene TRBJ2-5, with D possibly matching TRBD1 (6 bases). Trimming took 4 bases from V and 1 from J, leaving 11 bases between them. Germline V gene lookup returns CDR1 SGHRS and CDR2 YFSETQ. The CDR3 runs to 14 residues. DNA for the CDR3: TGCGCCAGCAGCCCCGGACAGCCCCAAGAGACCCAGTACTTC. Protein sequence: CASSPGQPQETQYF. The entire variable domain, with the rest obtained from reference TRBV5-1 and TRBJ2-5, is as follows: KAGVTQTPRYLIKTRGQQVTLSCSPISGHRSVSWYQQTPGQGLQFLFEYFSETQRNKGNFPGRFSGRQFSNSRSEMNVSTLELGDSALYLCASSPGQPQETQYFGPGTRLLVL.